The entry below describes one T cell receptor beta chain. V lost 5 bases and J lost 13; bases outside the gene matches: 7. CDR3 length: 12 residues. The germline V gene has CDR1 SGHAT and CDR2 FQNNGV. Repertoires were generated with immunoSEQ multiplex PCR, while TCRdb's copy carries only in-frame clones and drops some. The sample has 35,000 to 55,000 clones, 92% seen once. This entry comes from a study of T cell changes during pregnancy in multiple sclerosis. The sample taken for sequencing was peripheral blood. This sequence originates from a female donor with multiple sclerosis, enrolled in a pregnancy study. The V and J genes are TRBV11-2 and TRBJ2-1; 8 positions agree with TRBD1. CDR3 sequence reads: CASSPRDRTQFF. CDR3 DNA: TGTGCCAGCAGCCCGAGGGACAGGACTCAGTTCTTC. Variable domain in full (rest from reference TRBV11-2 and TRBJ2-1): EAGVAQSPRYKIIEKRQSVAFWCNPISGHATLYWYQQILGQGPKLLIQFQNNGVVDDSQLPKDRFSAERLKGVDSTLKIQPAKLEDSAVYLCASSPRDRTQFFGPGTRLTVL.